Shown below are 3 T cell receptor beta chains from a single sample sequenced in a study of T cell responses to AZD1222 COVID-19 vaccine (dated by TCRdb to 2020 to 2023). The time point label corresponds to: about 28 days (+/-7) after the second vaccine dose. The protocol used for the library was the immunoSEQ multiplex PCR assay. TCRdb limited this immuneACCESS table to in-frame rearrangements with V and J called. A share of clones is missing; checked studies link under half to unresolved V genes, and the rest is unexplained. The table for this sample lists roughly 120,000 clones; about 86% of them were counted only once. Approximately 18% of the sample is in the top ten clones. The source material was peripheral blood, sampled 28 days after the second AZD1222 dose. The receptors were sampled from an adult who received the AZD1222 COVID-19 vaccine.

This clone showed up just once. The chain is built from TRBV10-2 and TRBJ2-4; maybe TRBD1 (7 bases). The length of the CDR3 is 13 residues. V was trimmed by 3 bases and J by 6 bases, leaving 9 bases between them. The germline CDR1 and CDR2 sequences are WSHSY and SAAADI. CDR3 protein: CASSDQGGNIQYF. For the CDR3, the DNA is TGCGCCAGCAGTGACCAGGGGGGAAACATTCAGTACTTC.

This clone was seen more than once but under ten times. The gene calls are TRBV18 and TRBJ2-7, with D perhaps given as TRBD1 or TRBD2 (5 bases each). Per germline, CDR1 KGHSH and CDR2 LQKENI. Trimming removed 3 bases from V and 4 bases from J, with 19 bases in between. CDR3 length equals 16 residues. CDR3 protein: CASSPYGTGDLYEQYF. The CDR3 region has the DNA TGTGCCAGCTCACCGTACGGGACCGGCGATCTATACGAGCAGTACTTC.

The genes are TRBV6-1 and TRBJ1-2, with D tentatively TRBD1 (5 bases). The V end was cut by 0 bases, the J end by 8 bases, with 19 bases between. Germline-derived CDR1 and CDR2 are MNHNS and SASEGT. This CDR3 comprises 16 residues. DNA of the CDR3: TGTGCCAGCAGTGAAGCGAGGCGGGGCAGGGTATCCGGCTACACCTTC. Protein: CASSEARRGRVSGYTF.